This T cell receptor (beta chain) stems from a study of regulatory T cells in long-lasting Graves disease. The CDR3 is made up of 9 amino acids. The germline CDR1 and CDR2 sequences are LGHDT and YNNKEL (reference sequence). V dropped 6 bases and J dropped 11 bases, with 5 bases sitting between them. Arm-PCR with iRepertoire HTBI primers amplified the CDR3 regions for these TCR beta libraries. A single record per CDR3 protein comes from TCRdb applying MiXCR to the multiplex PCR reads. The sample yields 400,000 to 500,000 distinct CDR3 sequences, 20% to 25% seen once. Time point reported: persistent/refractory GD, antithyroid drugs over 5 years with positive TRAb. Isolated PBMC RNA provided the starting material for the TCR library. Regarding this clonotype: This may stem from a read error, because a much larger clone lies one nucleotide away.

The rearrangement links TRBV3-1 to TRBJ2-4; D not certain. The TCR comes from a female donor with Graves disease. Sequencing used peripheral blood mononuclear cells (PBMCs), obtained when the disease was refractory, from a patient treated with antithyroid drugs. CDR3 loop: CASRAVQYF. CDR3 sequence (DNA): TGTGCCAGCAGGGCGGTTCAGTACTTC. The whole variable domain, remainder taken from reference TRBV3-1 and TRBJ2-4, is DTAVSQTPKYLVTQMGNDKSIKCEQNLGHDTMYWYKQDSKKFLKIMFSYNNKELIINETVPNRFSPKSPDKAHLNLHINSLELGDSAVYFCASRAVQYFGAGTRLSVL.